Listed here are 25 T cell receptor beta chains from one sample, sequenced in a study of blood T cell repertoires in COVID-19. TCRdb keeps only in-frame clones here, not all; method: immunoSEQ multiplex PCR. The sample has 270,000 or so clones, approximately 91% seen once. Sequenced: PBMCs or T cells enriched from blood (not recorded which). The receptors were gathered from a woman between 40 and 50 years old with acute COVID-19.

This chain joins TRBV9 and TRBJ2-3; 10 positions agree with TRBD2. V trimming: 0 bases; J trimming: 3 bases; junction bases outside the gene matches: 4. The CDR3 spans 16 residues. Germline-derived CDR1 and CDR2 are SGDLS and YYNGEE. The DNA for the CDR3 is TGTGCCAGCAGCGTAGCAAGCGGGGGGGCTACAGATACGCAGTATTTT. This sequence encodes CASSVASGGATDTQYF.

This chain links TRBV7-6 with TRBJ1-1, with a possible D match to TRBD1 (6 bases). CDR1 SGHVS and CDR2 FNYEAQ come from the germline V gene. V was shortened by 5 bases and J by 0 bases, with 7 bases between the two germline ends. The CDR3 is 13 amino acids. CDR3 loop: CASSRDMNTEAFF. As DNA, the CDR3 is TGTGCCAGCAGCAGGGACATGAACACTGAAGCTTTCTTT.

The rearrangement links TRBV6-2 or TRBV6-3 to TRBJ1-1; 7 bases line up with TRBD1. Trimming cost V 2 bases and J 6 bases; bases outside gene matches: 6. The CDR3 is made up of 14 amino acids. Per germline, CDR1 MNHEY and CDR2 SVGEGT. CDR3 amino acids: CASSYRQGSSEAFF. The CDR3 coding sequence is TGTGCCAGCAGTTACCGACAGGGCTCTTCTGAAGCTTTCTTT.

CDR3: CASSFRGSGELFF. DNA of the CDR3: TGTGCCAGCAGCTTTAGGGGGTCCGGGGAGCTGTTTTTT. The chain uses TRBV7-2 and TRBJ2-2; tentatively, D is TRBD1 (6 bases). CDR1 and CDR2 from the germline V gene are SGHTA and FQGNSA. The CDR3 has 13 amino acids. V lost 3 bases to trimming and J lost 6 bases, with 8 bases between them.

This sequence joins TRBV4-3 and TRBJ1-5; D unresolved. There are 15 residues in the CDR3. V lost 0 bases, J lost 2 bases, and 8 bases lay in between. Germline CDR1 LGHNA, CDR2 YSLEER. The CDR3 nucleotides are TGCGCCAGCAGCCAAGAAGCCCAGGGCAATCAGCCCCAGCATTTT. Protein product: CASSQEAQGNQPQHF.

This clone appeared a few times. DNA of the CDR3: TGTGCCTGGAGTCGGGCCGGACTAGCGGCCTCCTACGAGCAGTACTTC. Translated, it gives CAWSRAGLAASYEQYF. J is TRBJ2-7 and V is TRBV30, with 10 bases identical to TRBD2. Germline CDR1 is GTSNPN and CDR2 is SVGIG (reference sequence). This CDR3 comprises 16 residues. V was pared by 2 bases and J by 0 bases, with 7 bases of the junction left unmatched.

This clone has only one observation. The chain is built from TRBV30 and TRBJ1-5; D not resolved. There are 15 residues in the CDR3. Trimming pared 0 bases from V and 4 bases from J, leaving 13 bases between. Germline V gene data show CDR1 as GTSNPN and CDR2 as SVGIG (reference sequence). The CDR3 sequence: CAWSVGGRLNQPQHF. In DNA form, the CDR3 reads TGTGCCTGGAGTGTAGGAGGGAGGCTTAATCAGCCCCAGCATTTT.

The V call is TRBV15, the J call TRBJ2-3, with 8 bases aligning to TRBD1. This CDR3 comprises 17 residues. Per germline, CDR1 LNHNV and CDR2 YYDKDF (reference sequence). V lost 4 bases to trimming and J lost 0 bases; unmatched junction nucleotides: 9. The CDR3 nucleotides read TGTGCCACCAGCACAGACAGGGGTATCCTCAGCACAGATACGCAGTATTTT. This translates into CATSTDRGILSTDTQYF. Combining the CDR3 with reference TRBV15 and TRBJ2-3 gives the whole variable domain DAMVIQNPRYQVTQFGKPVTLSCSQTLNHNVMYWYQQKSSQAPKLLFHYYDKDFNNEADTPDNFQSRRPNTSFCFLDIRSPGLGDTAMYLCATSTDRGILSTDTQYFGPGTRLTVL.

V gene TRBV24-1 combines with J gene TRBJ2-1; possible D gene TRBD2, 5 bases. The CDR3 sequence is 16 residues long. Germline CDR1 is KGHDR and CDR2 is SFDVKD. The germline V and J ends were trimmed by 4 bases and 2 bases, with 14 bases remaining between them. CDR3 bases: TGTGCCACCAGTGACCCAACCTGGGAGCCCTACAATGAGCAGTTCTTC. It codes for CATSDPTWEPYNEQFF.

This chain uses TRBV9 with TRBJ1-6, with D uncertain. The V end lost 3 bases, the J end lost 8 bases, and 9 bases lay between the germline ends. The CDR3 covers 13 residues. Germline CDR1 SGDLS, CDR2 YYNGEE. CDR3 nucleotides: TGTGCCAGCAGCGCCCGGCGGGATTCACCCCTCCACTTT. This translates into CASSARRDSPLHF.

The chain employs TRBV7-2 and TRBJ1-2, with 9 bases fitting TRBD1. CDR1 and CDR2 from the germline V gene are SGHTA and FQGNSA. The length of the CDR3 is 14 residues. J lost 7 bases, V lost 5 bases, and 8 bases had no gene match. The CDR3 sequence: CASSQTGGDGGYTF. The CDR3 DNA follows: TGTGCCAGCAGCCAAACAGGGGGCGACGGTGGCTACACCTTC.

This clone was counted once. The V call is TRBV12-3 or TRBV12-4, the J call TRBJ2-2; D gene ambiguous. This CDR3 has 12 residues. V lost 3 bases, J lost 8 bases, and 7 bases lay in between. The DNA for the CDR3 is TGTGCCAGCAGTTTCTCTTCTGGGGAGCTGTTTTTT. Residues: CASSFSSGELFF.

In DNA, the CDR3 is TGTGCCAGCAGCTTACGCGCGGGGGGGCCAGATACGCAGTATTTT. Its protein is CASSLRAGGPDTQYF. The chain recombines TRBV7-6 with TRBJ2-3; TRBD2 matches at 9 bases. CDR3 size: 15 residues. V lost 2 bases, J lost 4 bases, and 4 bases stayed unmatched. CDR1 SGHVS and CDR2 FNYEAQ come from the germline V gene.

The chain couples TRBV6-5 to TRBJ2-3, with D maybe TRBD1 (6 bases). The CDR3 loop spans 15 amino acids. V lost 6 bases and J lost 2, with 15 bases in between. In germline, CDR1 is MNHEY, CDR2 SVGAGI. Here the CDR3 reads CASRADRFYTDTQYF. DNA of the CDR3: TGTGCCAGCAGGGCAGACAGGTTCTACACAGATACGCAGTATTTT.

The rearrangement links TRBV28 to TRBJ1-1; D is uncertain. The V gene's germline CDR1 is MDHEN and CDR2 SYDVKM. Trimming removed 8 bases from V and 0 bases from J, with 16 bases in between. This CDR3 has 15 residues. The CDR3 coding sequence is TGTGCCAGCTCCGGTCAGGTTCTTATGAACACTGAAGCTTTCTTT. Residues: CASSGQVLMNTEAFF.

J is TRBJ1-3 and V is TRBV28; TRBD1 is a possible D gene (6 bases). Trimming pared 1 base from V and 4 bases from J, leaving 17 bases between. Germline CDR1 and CDR2: MDHEN and SYDVKM. This CDR3 spans 17 amino acids. The CDR3 sequence: CASSLLGGGPSGNTIYF. CDR3 nucleotides: TGTGCCAGCAGTTTATTGGGAGGGGGGCCATCCGGAAACACCATATATTTT. Full variable domain (remainder filled in from reference TRBV28 and TRBJ1-3): DVKVTQSSRYLVKRTGEKVFLECVQDMDHENMFWYRQDPGLGLRLIYFSYDVKMKEKGDIPEGYSVSREKKERFSLILESASTNQTSMYLCASSLLGGGPSGNTIYFGEGSWLTVV.

The V and J genes are TRBV6-1 and TRBJ1-6, with TRBD1 matching 8 bases. The CDR3 sequence is 16 residues long. The germline V gene has CDR1 MNHNS and CDR2 SASEGT. Losses at the gene ends were 3 bases for V and 2 bases for J; bases not matched to a gene: 3. The CDR3 DNA is TGTGCCAGCAGTGACAGGGGGCAGACCTATAATTCACCCCTCCACTTT. Protein sequence: CASSDRGQTYNSPLHF.

This chain uses TRBV4-1 with TRBJ2-7; 11 bases are shared with TRBD1. V was clipped by 1 base and J by 5 bases; unmatched bases: 4. This CDR3 contains 15 residues. Germline V CDR1 and CDR2: MGHRA, YSYEKL. The CDR3 loop is CASSQAGTGGDEQYF. CDR3 bases: TGCGCCAGCAGCCAAGCCGGGACAGGGGGAGACGAGCAGTACTTC.

The chain links TRBV4-3 to TRBJ1-4, with 7 bases that match TRBD1. In germline, CDR1 is LGHNA, CDR2 YSLEER. The CDR3 loop spans 16 amino acids. The J segment lost 7 bases and the V segment lost 0 bases, leaving 8 bases of the junction unmatched. The CDR3 coding sequence is TGCGCCAGCAGCCAAGACCAGACAGGGCAGCGTGAAAAACTGTTTTTT. Protein: CASSQDQTGQREKLFF.

The rearrangement joins TRBV6-5 to TRBJ1-3; a possible D gene is TRBD1 (6 bases). Germline V CDR1 and CDR2: MNHEY, SVGAGI. CDR3 size: 15 residues. V was trimmed by 5 bases and J by 4 bases, leaving 15 bases between them. The CDR3 is CASSPDSQAGNTIYF. CDR3 sequence (DNA): TGTGCCAGCAGTCCGGACAGCCAAGCGGGAAACACCATATATTTT.

The chain joins TRBV2 to TRBJ1-3; unclear D gene. V lost 0 bases and J lost 0, with 12 bases in between. This CDR3 region has 17 residues. Per the germline V gene, CDR1 is SNHLY and CDR2 is FYNNEI. Written as DNA, the CDR3 is TGTGCCAGCAGTGAAGCGCTTCTAGGTTCCTCTGGAAACACCATATATTTT. It translates to CASSEALLGSSGNTIYF.

V gene TRBV11-2 combines with J gene TRBJ2-1, with TRBD2 as a possible D gene (5 bases). There are 13 residues in the CDR3. The ends were cut back, 0 bases at V and 9 bases at J, with 9 bases in the middle. Per germline, CDR1 SGHAT and CDR2 FQNNGV. The CDR3 sequence: CASSLDVGVEQFF. The DNA for the CDR3 is TGTGCCAGCAGCTTAGATGTCGGGGTTGAGCAGTTCTTC. The variable domain in full, completed from reference TRBV11-2 and TRBJ2-1, reads EAGVAQSPRYKIIEKRQSVAFWCNPISGHATLYWYQQILGQGPKLLIQFQNNGVVDDSQLPKDRFSAERLKGVDSTLKIQPAKLEDSAVYLCASSLDVGVEQFFGPGTRLTVL.

The V call is TRBV5-1, the J call TRBJ1-5; 9 nucleotides agree with TRBD1. The CDR3 extends over 15 amino acids. The V gene's germline CDR1 is SGHRS and CDR2 YFSETQ. The V gene end was trimmed by 0 bases and the J gene end by 5 bases; junction bases not matched to a gene: 3. The CDR3 is CASSLDGDRDQPQHF. As DNA, the CDR3 is TGCGCCAGCAGCTTGGATGGGGACAGGGATCAGCCCCAGCATTTT.

This clone was picked up one time. The chain employs TRBV11-2 and TRBJ2-5; TRBD2 aligns across 12 bases. The germline V gene has CDR1 SGHAT and CDR2 FQNNGV. V shed 4 bases, J shed 5 bases, and the junction held 8 bases outside the gene matches. The CDR3 sequence is 16 residues long. The DNA of the CDR3 is TGTGCCAGCAGCTCGACCCGCGGGACTAGCGGGGAGACCCAGTACTTC. Translated: CASSSTRGTSGETQYF.

The chain joins TRBV2 to TRBJ2-1, with 11 bases identical to TRBD2. The CDR3 covers 17 residues. The trim removed 0 bases at V and 3 bases at J, leaving 4 bases unmatched. From germline, CDR1 is SNHLY and CDR2 FYNNEI. CDR3 protein: CASSEATSGVGYNEQFF. The CDR3 bases are TGTGCCAGCAGTGAAGCGACTAGCGGGGTTGGCTACAATGAGCAGTTCTTC.